Presented here are 25 T cell receptor beta chains from one specimen sequenced in a study of shared clonotypes between healthy human individuals. Clones were read by immunoSEQ multiplex PCR, and TCRdb kept only the in-frame ones, dropping some. This table has roughly 2.1 million clones, 90% to 95% appearing once. Naive-designated CD8 cells lacked CD45RO, were positively enriched for CCR7, and omitted terminally differentiated effector memory CD45RA+ cells. Sequencing was performed on naive CD8+ T cells from PBMCs. These receptors were collected from a man aged 18-30 years in good health. Some clones in this sample may be carry-over from other donors' samples.

The rearrangement uses TRBV28 and TRBJ2-5; TRBD2 matches at 11 bases. Germline lookup yields CDR1 MDHEN and CDR2 SYDVKM. The CDR3 is 16 residues long. The J segment lost 4 bases and the V segment lost 1 base, leaving 5 bases of the junction unmatched. The CDR3 DNA is TGTGCCAGCAGTTTATCCGACGGGACTAGCGGAGAGACCCAGTACTTC. As protein: CASSLSDGTSGETQYF. Looking up the rest from reference TRBV28 and TRBJ2-5 gives the full variable domain: DVKVTQSSRYLVKRTGEKVFLECVQDMDHENMFWYRQDPGLGLRLIYFSYDVKMKEKGDIPEGYSVSREKKERFSLILESASTNQTSMYLCASSLSDGTSGETQYFGPGTRLLVL.

The chain joins TRBV9 to TRBJ2-2; D is ambiguous. The germline V gene has CDR1 SGDLS and CDR2 YYNGEE. The CDR3 is made up of 13 amino acids. Trimming shortened V by 0 bases and J by 6 bases, and 6 bases separated the two germline ends. The CDR3 spells CASSVVDPGELFF. CDR3 in DNA: TGTGCCAGCAGCGTAGTGGACCCCGGGGAGCTGTTTTTT.

The V and J genes are TRBV15 and TRBJ1-1, with 7 bases matching TRBD1. Per germline, CDR1 LNHNV and CDR2 YYDKDF (reference sequence). The V and J ends lost 5 bases and 0 bases, in that order; junction bases with no gene match: 6. This CDR3 region has 15 residues. The CDR3 here is CATSDLQGMNTEAFF. Here the CDR3 DNA reads TGTGCCACCAGCGACCTACAGGGGATGAACACTGAAGCTTTCTTT.

J is TRBJ2-5 and V is TRBV28; 7 bases are a match to TRBD1. The CDR3 length is 15 residues. With V trimmed by 2 bases and J by 3 bases, 6 bases remained unmatched. Germline CDR1 reads MDHEN; CDR2 reads SYDVKM. Here the CDR3 reads CASSLGGTGEETQYF. CDR3 bases: TGTGCCAGCAGTTTAGGGGGAACAGGGGAAGAGACCCAGTACTTC.

The rearrangement links TRBV27 to TRBJ1-1; 7 nucleotides line up with TRBD1. There are 13 residues in the CDR3. V lost 4 bases, J lost 6 bases, and 5 bases stayed unmatched. Germline CDR1 reads MNHEY; CDR2 reads SMNVEV (reference sequence). The CDR3 DNA is TGTGCCAGCAGTTCCTGGGACAGACCTGAAGCTTTCTTT. It translates to CASSSWDRPEAFF.

A word on this clone: This specimen includes other DNA sequences encoding the same CDR3. This chain uses TRBV7-9 with TRBJ2-7; D is perhaps TRBD2 (6 bases). Germline V gene data show CDR1 as SEHNR and CDR2 as FQNEAQ (reference sequence). Trimming pared 5 bases from V and 3 bases from J, leaving 11 bases between. The CDR3 sequence is 13 residues long. The CDR3 DNA is TGTGCCAGCAGCCTAGGGACTCGCTACGAGCAGTACTTC. It yields the protein CASSLGTRYEQYF.

The CDR3 coding sequence is TGTGCCAGCAGCTCCAGGGCCGAATGGGACAGGGGATCGAATACGCAGTATTTT. Amino acids: CASSSRAEWDRGSNTQYF. The chain has TRBV11-3 and TRBJ2-3, with 10 nucleotides matching TRBD1. The CDR3 contains 18 residues. Unmatched junction bases numbered 17, after V lost 4 bases and J lost 7 bases. The germline gives CDR1 SGHNT, CDR2 YENEEA.

V gene TRBV29-1 combines with J gene TRBJ2-7; 7 bases match TRBD1. CDR3 size: 15 residues. V was clipped by 0 bases and J by 3 bases; unmatched bases: 8. Germline CDR1 SQVTM, CDR2 ANQGSEA. The CDR3 spells CSVEDRDSLYYEQYF. The CDR3 nucleotides read TGCAGCGTTGAAGATCGGGACAGCTTATACTACGAGCAGTACTTC.

The chain uses TRBV7-9 and TRBJ1-5, with D perhaps TRBD1 (6 bases). The CDR3 length is 15 residues. Germline V gene data show CDR1 as SEHNR and CDR2 as FQNEAQ (reference sequence). Trimming took 5 bases from V and 8 from J, leaving 19 bases between them. The CDR3 loop reads CASSPQGPPYEPQHF. In nucleotides, the CDR3 is TGTGCCAGCAGCCCCCAGGGGCCGCCTTACGAGCCCCAGCATTTT.

The chain uses TRBV27 and TRBJ2-7, with a tentative D call TRBD1 (7 bases). The CDR3 is made up of 13 amino acids. Germline V gives CDR1 MNHEY, CDR2 SMNVEV (reference sequence). V lost 4 bases, J lost 3 bases, and 10 bases lay in between. The DNA of the CDR3 is TGTGCCAGCAGTTATCAGGGGGGCTACGAGCAGTACTTC. Its protein product is CASSYQGGYEQYF.

The count of this clone is one. Additional DNA sequences in this sample encode the identical CDR3. The rearrangement uses TRBV7-9 and TRBJ1-2, with D unresolved. There are 14 residues in the CDR3. The germline CDR1 and CDR2 sequences are SEHNR and FQNEAQ (reference sequence). V shed 1 base and J shed 4 bases, with 10 bases lying between them. The CDR3 region has the DNA TGTGCCAGCAGCTTAGGCGTCGGAACCTATGGCTACACCTTC. It yields the protein CASSLGVGTYGYTF.

The chain couples TRBV7-8 to TRBJ2-2; 13 bases line up with TRBD2. The CDR3 totals 15 residues. The V segment lost 10 bases and the J segment 4 bases; nucleotides outside the gene matches: 6. Looked up from germline, CDR1 is SGHVS and CDR2 is FQNEAQ. DNA for the CDR3: TGTGCCACCCAGGGACTAGCGGGGCGCACCGGGGAGCTGTTTTTT. It codes for CATQGLAGRTGELFF.

The chain's CDR3 is CASSGGLPQHGYTF. The CDR3 coding sequence is TGTGCCAGCAGCGGGGGACTTCCACAGCATGGCTACACCTTC. The rearrangement joins TRBV5-4 to TRBJ1-2, with D perhaps TRBD1 (5 bases). Germline CDR1 SGHNT, CDR2 YYREEE (reference sequence). The CDR3 is 14 amino acids. The ends were cut back, 4 bases at V and 6 bases at J, with 16 bases in the middle.

The chain joins TRBV7-9 to TRBJ2-7; 7 bases agree with TRBD2. Germline-derived CDR1 and CDR2 are SEHNR and FQNEAQ (reference sequence). CDR3 length equals 15 residues. V was clipped by 3 bases and J by 6 bases; unmatched bases: 11. DNA for the CDR3: TGTGCCAGCAGCTTTGCGGGAGAACCGTTCGCCGAGCAGTACTTC. Protein: CASSFAGEPFAEQYF. Based on the CDR3 plus reference TRBV7-9 and TRBJ2-7, the full variable domain is DTGVSQNPRHKITKRGQNVTFRCDPISEHNRLYWYRQTLGQGPEFLTYFQNEAQLEKSRLLSDRFSAERPKGSFSTLEIQRTEQGDSAMYLCASSFAGEPFAEQYFGPGTRLTVT.

On this clone itself: Other DNA variants within this sample encode the same CDR3. The chain links TRBV7-9 to TRBJ2-7, with D perhaps matching TRBD2 (6 bases). The CDR3 extends over 13 amino acids. V was clipped by 6 bases and J by 0 bases, with 9 bases between them. The germline V gene has CDR1 SEHNR and CDR2 FQNEAQ (reference sequence). CDR3 DNA: TGTGCCAGCAGACCGGGGGTCTCCTACGAGCAGTACTTC. It is translated as CASRPGVSYEQYF.

In its sample, this clone was seen once. V usage is TRBV11-3 and J usage is TRBJ2-3; 7 bases agree with TRBD2. Germline V gene sequence: CDR1 SGHNT, CDR2 YENEEA. Losses at the gene ends were 5 bases for V and 6 bases for J; bases not matched to a gene: 8. This CDR3 has 14 residues. CDR3 in DNA: TGTGCCAGCAGCCCTCGGGGGGATGAGGATACGCAGTATTTT. Encoded protein: CASSPRGDEDTQYF. Supplemented by reference TRBV11-3 and TRBJ2-3, the full variable domain reads EAGVVQSPRYKIIEKKQPVAFWCNPISGHNTLYWYLQNLGQGPELLIRYENEEAVDDSQLPKDRFSAERLKGVDSTLKIQPAELGDSAVYLCASSPRGDEDTQYFGPGTRLTVL.

The gene calls are TRBV28 and TRBJ2-7; D may match TRBD1 or TRBD2 (5 bases each). Looked up from germline, CDR1 is MDHEN and CDR2 is SYDVKM. The V end lost 5 bases, the J end lost 4 bases, and 15 bases lay between the germline ends. The CDR3 consists of 14 residues. CDR3 nucleotides: TGTGCCAGCAGTAACCGGGACGGCGTGTACGAGCAGTACTTC. Translating it yields CASSNRDGVYEQYF.

The chain has TRBV11-2 and TRBJ2-7; D might be TRBD2 (6 bases). The V end lost 8 bases, the J end lost 3 bases, and 11 bases lay between the germline ends. The CDR3 is 12 residues long. Germline CDR1 is SGHAT and CDR2 is FQNNGV. CDR3 nucleotides: TGTGCCAGCTGCGGAGGGGACTACGAGCAGTACTTC. It specifies CASCGGDYEQYF.

The chain employs TRBV6-6 and TRBJ2-7; D gene unclear. Trimming took 0 bases from V and 0 from J, leaving 12 bases between them. Germline lookup yields CDR1 MNHNY and CDR2 SVGAGI (reference sequence). The CDR3 is 16 residues long. The CDR3 sequence is CASSYSLQPLSYEQYF. In nucleotides, the CDR3 is TGTGCCAGCAGTTACTCTCTACAGCCCCTCTCCTACGAGCAGTACTTC.

V gene TRBV4-1 combines with J gene TRBJ1-1; perhaps TRBD1 as D (6 bases). The CDR3 is 17 amino acids. Germline values: CDR1 MGHRA, CDR2 YSYEKL. V gave up 6 bases and J gave up 6 bases, with 26 bases separating them. Here the CDR3 DNA reads TGCGCCAGCAGGCAGACAGGATCACCCTGGGGGGACGCTGAAGCTTTCTTT. Translation: CASRQTGSPWGDAEAFF.

This chain joins TRBV7-9 and TRBJ2-2, with TRBD2 identical over 8 bases. CDR3 length: 15 amino acids. The J segment lost 5 bases and the V segment lost 5 bases, leaving 7 bases of the junction unmatched. Germline V gene sequence: CDR1 SEHNR, CDR2 FQNEAQ (reference sequence). DNA of the CDR3: TGTGCCAGCAGCCAAAGCGGGAGTAGTACCGGGGAGCTGTTTTTT. Its translation: CASSQSGSSTGELFF.

The chain joins TRBV28 to TRBJ2-7; no definite D call. The CDR3 runs 10 residues. CDR1 and CDR2 from the germline V gene are MDHEN and SYDVKM. Written as DNA, the CDR3 is TGTGCTACGGCACGCTACGAGCAGTACTTC. This encodes CATARYEQYF.

A few counts support this clone. The chain recombines TRBV11-2 with TRBJ2-7; TRBD1 matches at 7 bases. CDR3 size: 14 residues. The germline V gene encodes CDR1 SGHAT and CDR2 FQNNGV. Trimming removed 2 bases from V and 3 bases from J; junction bases left unmatched: 4. CDR3: CASSLIRDSYEQYF. CDR3 DNA: TGTGCCAGCAGCTTAATCCGGGACAGCTACGAGCAGTACTTC.

The chain recombines TRBV7-6 with TRBJ2-7, with 9 bases lining up with TRBD1. Germline trimming cut 0 bases from V and 4 bases from J; bases unmatched to any gene: 13. Germline V lookup: CDR1 SGHVS, CDR2 FNYEAQ. CDR3 length equals 18 residues. The CDR3 region is CASSLAPGQGNPWYEQYF. The CDR3 DNA reads TGTGCCAGCAGCTTAGCGCCGGGACAGGGTAACCCCTGGTACGAGCAGTACTTC.

This sequence joins TRBV28 and TRBJ2-7; TRBD2 might be the D (5 bases). V lost 10 bases and J lost 0, with 13 bases in between. The germline gives CDR1 MDHEN, CDR2 SYDVKM. CDR3 length equals 13 residues. CDR3: CATRPRGSYEQYF. CDR3 bases: TGTGCCACGAGACCCCGGGGCTCCTACGAGCAGTACTTC.